This T cell receptor (beta chain) was sequenced in a study of shared clonotypes between healthy human individuals. Note on this clone: Its cognate antigen is unknown.

Terminally differentiated effector memory CD45RA+ cells were excluded from the naive CD8 cells, which were CD45RO-negative and positively selected for CCR7. Sequencing used immunoSEQ multiplex PCR; TCRdb keeps in-frame clones, though not all of them. The sample consists of about 1.9 million clones, about 93% of them appearing once. Findings and limits, study-wide: Relative to clonotypes present in all four donors, those not shared had lower generation probabilities.

This TCR derives from a man aged 18 to 29 in good health. Some clones in this sample may be carry-over from other donors' samples. Sequenced material: naive CD8+ T cells from PBMCs.

This chain's CDR3 is CASSPGAHEQYF. For the CDR3, the DNA is TGTGCCAGCAGCCCCGGGGCCCACGAGCAGTACTTC. The chain is built from TRBV9 and TRBJ2-7; D is perhaps TRBD1 or TRBD2 (5 bases each). Germline V gene lookup returns CDR1 SGDLS and CDR2 YYNGEE. The length of the CDR3 is 12 residues. V shed 4 bases and J shed 5 bases, with 10 bases lying between them.